This T cell receptor (beta chain) comes out of a study of T cell repertoires in cytomegalovirus infection. Study-level information: Use of recently identified HLA-C-restricted and well-studied HLA-B-restricted CMV epitopes was part of the study.

Notes on this clonotype: As yet, its antigen is unknown.

The CDR3 spans 16 residues. The germline gives CDR1 MDHEN, CDR2 SYDVKM. The V segment lost 5 bases and the J segment 0 bases; nucleotides outside the gene matches: 8. TCRdb passed the reads through MiXCR, listing each CDR3 protein once. Of around 85,000 distinct CDR3 sequences in the sample, roughly half are singletons; the top ten hold more than 85%. Study-level findings and limits: The study found HLA-C-restricted CMV-specific TCR beta clonotypes dominating the ex vivo response. Pooled public TCR beta family frequency picked out CMV carriers with the relevant HLA.

This sequence originates from a human donor in good health (CMV status not recorded). Some clones in this sample may be carry-over from other donors' samples. V and J are TRBV28 and TRBJ2-7; the match to TRBD1 covers 9 bases. This specimen consisted of CD8+ T cells from cultured PBMCs, obtained from culture after CMV antigen stimulation. This CDR3 is CASSTPTGGSSYEQYF. DNA of the CDR3: TGTGCCAGCAGTACCCCGACAGGGGGAAGCTCCTACGAGCAGTACTTC.